This entry is about one T cell receptor beta chain. The antigen remains undetermined. The germline V gene encodes CDR1 LGHNA and CDR2 YNFKEQ. This CDR3 is 17 amino acids long. V lost 4 bases and J 5 bases, leaving 20 bases between the germline ends. This record belongs to a study of shared clonotypes between healthy human individuals. At the level of the study: Donors had three CD4 naive, three CD4 memory, two CD8 naive and one CD8 memory plate apiece.

Broader study findings: The study found lower generation probabilities in non-shared clonotypes than in those shared by all four donors. Having only a few donors restricted how much genetic and exposure-history diversity was captured.

The repertoire was sequenced with immunoSEQ multiplex PCR; TCRdb's copy has only in-frame clones and lacks some. The sample includes some 660,000 clones, approximately 73% of them seen just once. Division of CD4+ cells produced a CD45RA+ naive subset and a CD45RA-negative memory subset. The chain links TRBV4-2 to TRBJ2-2, with TRBD2 as a possible D gene (6 bases). The sequencing sample was made of memory CD4+ T cells sorted from blood. Subset reported: CD45RA-negative fraction. The receptor was isolated from a woman in her 30s in good health. The CDR3 DNA sequence: TGTGCCAGCAGCCTCACCCAGGGCGGGATAGGAACCGGGGAGCTGTTTTTT. Residues: CASSLTQGGIGTGELFF.